This paragraph reports one T cell receptor (beta chain). Profiled with immunoSEQ multiplex PCR; TCRdb holds only in-frame clones, not every one. Among about 60,000 clones, more than 75% were seen once, and the ten largest hold about 5.1%. This entry belongs to a study of technical replicates of blood from a handful of donors. Germline V gene lookup returns CDR1 SGHRS and CDR2 YFSETQ. Trimming shortened V by 2 bases and J by 11 bases, and 16 bases separated the two germline ends. CDR3 length equals 14 residues. The sample was PBMCs. This receptor was taken from a human donor in good health. Some clones in this sample may be carry-over from other donors' samples. The chain joins TRBV5-1 to TRBJ1-4; D is perhaps TRBD1 (5 bases). In DNA form, the CDR3 reads TGCGCCAGCAGCTTAGGGCAGGACGGGGGGAAACTGTTTTTT. Its protein is CASSLGQDGGKLFF.